This TCR beta chain is drawn from a study of blood T cell repertoires in COVID-19. Across the study: The United States, Italy and Spain supplied acute and convalescent COVID-19 samples. PBMCs, B-cell-depleted T cells, or T cells provided the cDNA or gDNA that made up the material.

As originally analysed: It was from reference gene primer amplification that nucleated cell counts were estimated. Data came from immunoSEQ multiplex PCR; TCRdb stores just in-frame clones and leaves some out. D and trimming come from the DNA, and the V and J calls and clone size come from that table. The sample shows approximately 330,000 clones, roughly nine tenths of them seen only once. The V gene's germline CDR1 is LNHNV and CDR2 YYDKDF (reference sequence). This CDR3 contains 19 residues. The V segment lost 4 bases and the J segment 1 base; nucleotides outside the gene matches: 12. Among Cohort 3 donors, those recovered had two negative PCRs, clearance, or symptom resolution.

The source material was PBMCs or T cells enriched from blood (not recorded which). The origin of this receptor is a woman in her thirties who had recovered from COVID-19. V is TRBV15 and J is TRBJ1-5, with 11 bases fitting TRBD1. As DNA, the CDR3 is TGTGCCACCAGCACACGTAGACCGGGACAGGGGGTGAGCAATCAGCCCCAGCATTTT. Amino acids: CATSTRRPGQGVSNQPQHF.